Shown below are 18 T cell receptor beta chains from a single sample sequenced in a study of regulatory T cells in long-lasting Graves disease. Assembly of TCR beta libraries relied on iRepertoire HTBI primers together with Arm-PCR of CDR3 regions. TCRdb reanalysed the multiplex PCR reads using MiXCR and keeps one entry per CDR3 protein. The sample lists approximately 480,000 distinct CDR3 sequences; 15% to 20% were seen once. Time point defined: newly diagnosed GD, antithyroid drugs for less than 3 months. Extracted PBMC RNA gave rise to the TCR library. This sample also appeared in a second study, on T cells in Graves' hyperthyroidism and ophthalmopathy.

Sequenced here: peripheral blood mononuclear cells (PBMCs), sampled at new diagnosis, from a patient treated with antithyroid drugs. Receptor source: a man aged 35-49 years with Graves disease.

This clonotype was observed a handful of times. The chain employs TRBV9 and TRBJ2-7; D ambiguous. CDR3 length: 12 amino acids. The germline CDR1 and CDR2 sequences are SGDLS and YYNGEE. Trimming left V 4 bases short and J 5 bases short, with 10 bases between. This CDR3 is CASSHRYHEQYF. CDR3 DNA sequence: TGTGCCAGCAGCCATCGATACCACGAGCAGTACTTC.

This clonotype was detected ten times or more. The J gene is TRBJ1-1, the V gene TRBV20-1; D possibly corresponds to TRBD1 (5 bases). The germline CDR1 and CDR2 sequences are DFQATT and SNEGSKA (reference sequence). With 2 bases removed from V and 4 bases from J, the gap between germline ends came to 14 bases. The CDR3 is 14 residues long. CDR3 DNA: TGCAGTGCTAGAAGACAGCCGGGGGGCACTGAAGCTTTCTTT. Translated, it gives CSARRQPGGTEAFF.

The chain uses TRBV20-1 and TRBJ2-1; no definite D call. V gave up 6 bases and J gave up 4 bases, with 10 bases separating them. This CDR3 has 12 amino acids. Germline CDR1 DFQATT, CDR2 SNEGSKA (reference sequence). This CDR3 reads CSAETGYNEQFF. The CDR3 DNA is TGCAGTGCCGAGACTGGATACAATGAGCAGTTCTTC.

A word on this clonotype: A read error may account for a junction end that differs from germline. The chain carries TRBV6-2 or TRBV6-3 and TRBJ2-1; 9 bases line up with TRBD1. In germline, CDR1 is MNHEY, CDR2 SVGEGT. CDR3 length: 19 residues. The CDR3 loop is CASSYGTGPSRRGNSQGFF. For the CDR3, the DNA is TGTGCCAGCAGTTACGGGACAGGGCCCTCCAGGAGGGGGAATTCACAGGGGTTTTTC.

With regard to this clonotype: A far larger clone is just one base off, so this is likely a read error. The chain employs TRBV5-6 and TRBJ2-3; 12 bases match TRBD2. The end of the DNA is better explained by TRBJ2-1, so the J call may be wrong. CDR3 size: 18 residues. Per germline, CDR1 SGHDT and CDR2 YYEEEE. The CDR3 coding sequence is TGTGCCAGCAGCTCCGGGACTAGCGGGCTAGTCCTCTTCCATGAGCAGTTCTTC. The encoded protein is CASSSGTSGLVLFHEQFF.

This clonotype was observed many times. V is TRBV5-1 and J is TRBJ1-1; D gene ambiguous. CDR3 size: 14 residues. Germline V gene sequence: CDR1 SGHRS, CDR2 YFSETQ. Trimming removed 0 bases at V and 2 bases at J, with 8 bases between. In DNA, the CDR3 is TGCGCCAGCAGCTTGGGGGATATTAACACTGAAGCTTTCTTT. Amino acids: CASSLGDINTEAFF.

The CDR3 protein is CSPTSGSLGSEQYF. CDR3 sequence (DNA): TGCAGTCCGACTAGCGGGAGCCTCGGGAGCGAGCAGTACTTC. This chain links TRBV20-1 with TRBJ2-7; 12 bases align to TRBD2. This CDR3 is 14 amino acids long. Trimming at V came to 8 bases and at J to 6 bases, leaving 11 bases not matched to a gene. Germline values: CDR1 DFQATT, CDR2 SNEGSKA (reference sequence).

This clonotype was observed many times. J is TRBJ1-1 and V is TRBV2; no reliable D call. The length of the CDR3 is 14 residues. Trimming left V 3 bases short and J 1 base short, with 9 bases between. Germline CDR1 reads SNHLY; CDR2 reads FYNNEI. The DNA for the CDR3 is TGTGCCAGCAGTGAGGAATGGGGGAACACTGAAGCTTTCTTT. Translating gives CASSEEWGNTEAFF.

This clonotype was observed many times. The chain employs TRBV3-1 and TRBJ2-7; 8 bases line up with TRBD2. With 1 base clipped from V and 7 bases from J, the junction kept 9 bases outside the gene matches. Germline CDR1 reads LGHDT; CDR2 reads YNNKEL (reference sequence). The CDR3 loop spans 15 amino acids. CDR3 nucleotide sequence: TGTGCCAGCAGCCAAGCGGGGGCGGGAGGTAAAGAGCAGTACTTC. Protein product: CASSQAGAGGKEQYF.

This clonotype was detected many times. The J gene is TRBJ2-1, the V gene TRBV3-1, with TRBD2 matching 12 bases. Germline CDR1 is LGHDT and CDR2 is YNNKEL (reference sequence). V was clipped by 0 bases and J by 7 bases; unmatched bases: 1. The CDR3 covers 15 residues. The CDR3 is CASSQDGLAGNEQFF. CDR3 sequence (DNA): TGTGCCAGCAGCCAAGATGGACTAGCGGGGAATGAGCAGTTCTTC.

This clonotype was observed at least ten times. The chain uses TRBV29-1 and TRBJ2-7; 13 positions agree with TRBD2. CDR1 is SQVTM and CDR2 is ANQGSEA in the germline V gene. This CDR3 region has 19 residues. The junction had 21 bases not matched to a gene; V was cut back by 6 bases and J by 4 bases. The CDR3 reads CSVEGLAGKSPSPGYEQYF. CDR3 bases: TGCAGCGTAGAGGGACTAGCGGGAAAGTCGCCCAGCCCAGGGTACGAGCAGTACTTC.

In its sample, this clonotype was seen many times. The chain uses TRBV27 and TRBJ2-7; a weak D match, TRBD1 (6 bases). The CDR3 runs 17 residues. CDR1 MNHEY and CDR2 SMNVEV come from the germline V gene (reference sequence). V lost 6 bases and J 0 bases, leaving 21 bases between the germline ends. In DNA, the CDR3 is TGTGCCAGCAGCTCTCAACCGGGACACACGAGCTCCTACGAGCAGTACTTC. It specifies CASSSQPGHTSSYEQYF.

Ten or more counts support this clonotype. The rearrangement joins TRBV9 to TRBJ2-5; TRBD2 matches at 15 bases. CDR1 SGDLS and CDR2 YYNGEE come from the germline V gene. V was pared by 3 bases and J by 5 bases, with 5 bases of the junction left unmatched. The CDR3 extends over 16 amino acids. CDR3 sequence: CASSAGTSGRTETQYF. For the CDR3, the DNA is TGTGCCAGCAGCGCCGGGACTAGCGGGAGGACGGAGACCCAGTACTTC. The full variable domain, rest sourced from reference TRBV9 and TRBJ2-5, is DSGVTQTPKHLITATGQRVTLRCSPRSGDLSVYWYQQSLDQGLQFLIQYYNGEERAKGNILERFSAQQFPDLHSELNLSSLELGDSALYFCASSAGTSGRTETQYFGPGTRLLVL.

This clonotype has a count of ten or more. CDR3 sequence: CASSLEIAPAFF. The CDR3 DNA follows: TGTGCCAGCAGCTTAGAAATCGCCCCGGCTTTCTTT. This chain connects TRBV11-2 to TRBJ1-1; D remains ambiguous. The V and J ends lost 0 bases and 11 bases respectively, with 10 bases between them. In germline, CDR1 is SGHAT, CDR2 FQNNGV. The CDR3 consists of 12 residues. The variable domain in full, with the rest retrieved from reference TRBV11-2 and TRBJ1-1, is EAGVAQSPRYKIIEKRQSVAFWCNPISGHATLYWYQQILGQGPKLLIQFQNNGVVDDSQLPKDRFSAERLKGVDSTLKIQPAKLEDSAVYLCASSLEIAPAFFGQGTRLTVV.

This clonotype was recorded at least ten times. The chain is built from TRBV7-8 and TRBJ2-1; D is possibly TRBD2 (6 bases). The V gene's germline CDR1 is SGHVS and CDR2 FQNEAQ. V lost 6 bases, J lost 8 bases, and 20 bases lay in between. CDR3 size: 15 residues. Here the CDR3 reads CASRIGGPVLYEQFF. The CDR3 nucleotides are TGTGCCAGCAGAATAGGAGGGCCGGTGTTGTATGAGCAGTTCTTC.

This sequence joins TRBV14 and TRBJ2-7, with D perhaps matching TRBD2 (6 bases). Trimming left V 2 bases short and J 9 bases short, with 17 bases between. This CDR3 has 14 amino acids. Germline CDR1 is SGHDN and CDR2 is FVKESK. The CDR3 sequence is CASSQLATSTRQYF. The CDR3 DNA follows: TGTGCCAGCAGCCAACTAGCGACGTCTACGAGGCAGTACTTC.

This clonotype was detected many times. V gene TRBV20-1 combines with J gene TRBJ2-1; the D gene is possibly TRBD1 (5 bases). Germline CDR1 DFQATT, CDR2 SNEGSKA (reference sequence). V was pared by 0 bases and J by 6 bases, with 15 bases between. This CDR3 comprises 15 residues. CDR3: CSARDQGRRVNEQFF. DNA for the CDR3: TGCAGTGCTAGAGATCAGGGAAGACGGGTCAATGAGCAGTTCTTC.

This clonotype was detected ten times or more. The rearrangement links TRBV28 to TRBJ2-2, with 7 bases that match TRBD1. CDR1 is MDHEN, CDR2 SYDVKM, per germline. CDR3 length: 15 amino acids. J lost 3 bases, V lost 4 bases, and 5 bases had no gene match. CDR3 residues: CASSYRGVDTGELFF. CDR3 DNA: TGTGCCAGCAGTTACAGGGGCGTCGACACCGGGGAGCTGTTTTTT.